This TCR beta chain derives from a study of vaccination and CD4 T cells after COVID-19. Whole-study context: Overlapping spike peptides of SARS-CoV-2, HCoV-NL63, HCoV-OC43 and HCoV-229E were used, and cells were stimulated with them.

The treatment: roughly 11-day PBMC culture with coronavirus spike peptide pools or control peptides (ViraFEST assay). During the years 2011-2018, before the COVID-19 pandemic, the unexposed donor's CD4+ T cells were collected. This clonotype was recorded only once. Its specificity is not known. V was trimmed by 0 bases and J by 2 bases, leaving 6 bases between them. From germline, CDR1 is SGHDT and CDR2 YYEEEE. The CDR3 has 14 residues. With the Oncomine TCR Beta short-read assay, DNA from cultured CD4+ T cells was sequenced. The source of extracted genomic DNA was cultured CD4+ T cells. TCRdb reprocessed the PCR reads with MiXCR, giving one entry per CDR3 protein. The data hold just over 7,500 distinct CDR3 sequences, with under 40% observed a single time.

Sequencing used CD4+ T cells from blood, cultured in vitro. This receptor was obtained from a human donor in good health. The V call is TRBV5-6, the J call TRBJ1-5; possible D gene TRBD1, 5 bases. CDR3 DNA sequence: TGTGCCAGCAGCTTGGTGGGGCGCAATCAGCCCCAGCATTTT. Translation: CASSLVGRNQPQHF. The full variable domain, its missing parts supplied by reference TRBV5-6 and TRBJ1-5, is DAGVTQSPTHLIKTRGQQVTLRCSPKSGHDTVSWYQQALGQGPQFIFQYYEEEERQRGNFPDRFSGHQFPNYSSELNVNALLLGDSALYLCASSLVGRNQPQHFGDGTRLSIL.